This T cell receptor (beta chain) was identified during a study of PD-1 blockade in classical Hodgkin lymphoma. About the research overall: Once every 2 weeks, patients received intravenous nivolumab at 3 mg/kg.

About this clone itself: The antigen is unknown.

Findings and caveats of the study: Similar baseline diversity was found in complete responders and newly diagnosed patients. Significantly greater TCR diversity emerged by C4D1 in CD4+ cells but not CD8+ cells.

Germline values: CDR1 SGHNT, CDR2 YYREEE (reference sequence). CDR3 size: 12 residues. The V gene end was trimmed by 4 bases and the J gene end by 5 bases; junction bases not matched to a gene: 3. Noted time point: cycle 4 day 1 (C4D1), after more than 5 weeks of nivolumab. Autologous stem cell transplantation was followed by relapse in every patient, and brentuximab vedotin exposure varied. Complete response, partial response or progressive disease was recorded as best response. Only in-frame clones appear in the TCRdb table, and some are missing; sequencing was by immunoSEQ multiplex PCR. Counted here are 100,000 or so clones, 90% occurring once; the ten biggest clones make up 2.5% to 3.5%.

This TCR was sampled from a human donor with classical Hodgkin lymphoma. V is TRBV5-4 and J is TRBJ2-7, with TRBD2 matching 7 bases. The material sequenced was peripheral blood mononuclear cells (PBMCs), taken before the fourth cycle of nivolumab. CDR3 region: CASSRGLDEQYF. The CDR3 nucleotides read TGTGCCAGCAGCCGAGGACTAGACGAGCAGTACTTC.